What follows is one TCR beta chain and its context. The antigen this receptor binds is unknown. There are no base qualities to consult, and no much larger clone falls within one base. TCRbeta CDR3 regions were amplified from genomic DNA by means of the immunoSEQ Assay, a bias-controlled multiplex PCR. As for the authors' bioinformatics: The number of nucleated cells in each sample was estimated from the amplification of reference gene primers within the assay. To quantify the absolute abundance of each unique TCRbeta CDR3 rearrangement, sequence reads were collapsed and filtered. For each sample, productive Simpson clonality was calculated by taking the square root of Simpson's diversity index across productive rearrangements. The immuneACCESS repertoire file appears here via TCRdb, limited to in-frame rearrangements. These files lack a portion of the clones; in checked studies, under half of the deficit traces to unresolved V genes, and the cause of the others is not known. Clone size and V and J calls were adopted from that table, with D and trimming inferred from the DNA. The sample table lists tens of thousands of clones, roughly 87% of them with a count of one. The top ten clonotypes cover around 23% of the sample.

The V and J ends are trimmed by 0 bases and 0 bases, leaving 18 bases between them. The cysteine opens and the phenylalanine closes a CDR3 of 20 amino acids. The entry retains the CDR3 DNA only, 60 bases that are in frame from base 1. Sequences SGHDN (CDR1) and FVKESK (CDR2) are obtained from the germline V gene. One collaborating source in Seattle enrolled patients during active infection and followed them longitudinally through the course of disease. The collaborating institutions used their own protocols to collect whole blood in K2EDTA tubes. For TCRbeta analysis, collaborator samples were shipped as frozen whole blood, as isolated PBMCs, or as DNA extracted from either sample type. These data are taken from a study of blood T cell repertoires in COVID-19 (TCRdb year 2020). In terms of the full investigation: Samples covering the acute and convalescent phases of COVID-19 were provided by collaborators in the United States, Italy and Spain. The samples were drawn from the first 160 participants of the ongoing ImmuneRACE study and from 1,254 subjects provided by 6 global collaborators. The repertoires were released in a freely available public database intended as a resource for research on the immune response to SARS-CoV-2. Sample metadata almost always included a de-identified subject ID, COVID-19 status, age in years and sex. The prospective study material was composed of cDNA or gDNA derived from T cells, B-cell-depleted T cells, or PBMCs. Where available, HLA class I and class II types were taken from metadata supplied by the sample provider and were not determined by assay-based typing. Subjects who had been exposed to COVID-19, were actively infected with it, or had recovered from it provided the deeply sampled blood TCRbeta repertoires that made up the dataset.

Study-wide findings and limitations: Clinical and demographic metadata were provided uncurated, with the amount varying by source and participant.

The sequence links TRBV14 to TRBJ1-6; TRBD1 could be the D gene, as 6 bases match. The material sequenced was peripheral blood. This TCR was sampled from a woman older than 75 with COVID-19, enrolled during active disease. The nucleotide sequence is TGTGCCAGCAGCCAAGAAAGGCCTGCAGGGGATAGCTCCTATAATTCACCCCTCCACTTT. Translation gives CASSQERPAGDSSYNSPLHF.